The 5 T cell receptor beta chains presented below share a single source sample, sequenced in a study of cytomegalovirus exposure and HLA in healthy donors. PCR involved 60 Vbeta and 13 Jbeta primers. TCRdb's table, derived via immunoSEQ multiplex PCR, lists solely in-frame clones and lacks some. The profile covers approximately 190,000 clones, with over 70% appearing a single time and around 1.9% taken by the ten largest. The sequencing sample was made of PBMCs. All receptors derive from a woman in her late teens or twenties in good health and CMV-seropositive.

The rearrangement uses TRBV7-9 and TRBJ2-5, with TRBD1 matching over 7 bases. Germline lookup yields CDR1 SEHNR and CDR2 FQNEAQ (reference sequence). This CDR3 spans 13 amino acids. V shed 6 bases and J 5 bases; nucleotides not matched to a gene: 6. The CDR3 bases are TGTGCCAGCAGTACGACAGGGATGGAGACCCAGTACTTC. Translation gives CASSTTGMETQYF. The variable domain in full, completed from reference TRBV7-9 and TRBJ2-5, reads DTGVSQNPRHKITKRGQNVTFRCDPISEHNRLYWYRQTLGQGPEFLTYFQNEAQLEKSRLLSDRFSAERPKGSFSTLEIQRTEQGDSAMYLCASSTTGMETQYFGPGTRLLVL.

In this sample, this clone turned up a few times. The chain joins TRBV4-3 to TRBJ2-5; 7 nucleotides match TRBD2. The CDR3 runs to 15 residues. V lost 1 base to trimming and J lost 5 bases; unmatched junction nucleotides: 7. The germline V gene encodes CDR1 LGHNA and CDR2 YSLEER. CDR3 nucleotide sequence: TGCGCCAGCAGCCAAGCAAGGGGAGCGGGGGAGACCCAGTACTTC. Protein sequence: CASSQARGAGETQYF.

The chain joins TRBV2 to TRBJ1-3; weak D call: TRBD1 (6 bases). Trimming left V 6 bases short and J 4 bases short, with 10 bases between. This CDR3 comprises 13 residues. The germline gives CDR1 SNHLY, CDR2 FYNNEI. DNA of the CDR3: TGTGCCAGCAGCAGGGGCAACGGAAACACCATATATTTT. Its protein is CASSRGNGNTIYF. Supplemented by reference TRBV2 and TRBJ1-3, the full variable domain reads EPEVTQTPSHQVTQMGQEVILRCVPISNHLYFYWYRQILGQKVEFLVSFYNNEISEKSEIFDDQFSVERPDGSNFTLKIRSTKLEDSAMYFCASSRGNGNTIYFGEGSWLTVV.

This clone was seen a few times. The J gene is TRBJ2-5, the V gene TRBV6-4; 10 bases are a match to TRBD1. The germline gives CDR1 MRHNA, CDR2 SNTAGT. The V and J ends lost 5 bases and 2 bases, in that order; junction bases with no gene match: 5. The CDR3 is 15 residues long. As DNA, the CDR3 is TGTGCCAGCAGTCCTGGACAGGGGGGACAAGAGACCCAGTACTTC. Encoded protein: CASSPGQGGQETQYF.

The chain links TRBV4-2 to TRBJ2-1; 9 bases are shared with TRBD2. The CDR3 loop spans 15 amino acids. CDR1 and CDR2 from the germline V gene are LGHNA and YNFKEQ. Germline trimming cut 1 base from V and 7 bases from J; bases unmatched to any gene: 5. CDR3 residues: CASSQVAGEVNEQFF. The CDR3 bases are TGTGCCAGCAGCCAAGTAGCGGGGGAGGTAAATGAGCAGTTCTTC.